The source of this T cell receptor beta chain is a study of PD-1 blockade in mismatch repair-deficient tumors. Sequenced by immunoSEQ multiplex PCR; TCRdb stores in-frame clones only, minus some. This sample has tens of thousands of clones, with roughly 83% found just once. All patients were mismatch repair deficient, assessed by either PCR or immunohistochemistry. The TCR-sequenced patients were a few responders to pembrolizumab. Regarding the study as a whole: Tumor-resident clones, often undetectable pretreatment in blood, expanded then contracted after pembrolizumab.

Of note for this clone: Its antigen is still unknown.

This TCR derives from an adult with mismatch repair-deficient cancer. The specimen comprised PBMCs, sampled before pembrolizumab treatment.

CDR3 residues: CASSSGLSETQYF. In DNA, the CDR3 is TGTGCCAGCAGCTCCGGACTTTCAGAGACCCAGTACTTC. The rearrangement uses TRBV13 and TRBJ2-5; D may be TRBD2 (5 bases). Germline V gene sequence: CDR1 PRHDT, CDR2 FYEKMQ (reference sequence). With 4 bases removed from V and 4 bases from J, the gap between germline ends came to 10 bases. The CDR3 contains 13 residues. Full variable domain (outside the CDR3, taken from reference TRBV13 and TRBJ2-5): AAGVIQSPRHLIKEKRETATLKCYPIPRHDTVYWYQQGPGQDPQFLISFYEKMQSDKGSIPDRFSAQQFSDYHSELNMSSLELGDSALYFCASSSGLSETQYFGPGTRLLVL.